Each of the 22 T cell receptor beta chains below was sequenced from the same sample in a study of T cell changes during pregnancy in multiple sclerosis (dated by TCRdb to the late 2010s). The protocol used for the library was the immunoSEQ multiplex PCR assay. In its TCRdb copy, this immuneACCESS table keeps in-frame sequences only and misses some clones. Where compared with another copy, unresolved V genes explain less than half of these, and the others have no known cause. For this sample the table gives some 80,000 clones, of which 90% to 95% were detected only once. Roughly 1.1% of the sample rests with the top ten. This specimen consisted of peripheral blood, obtained in the second trimester of pregnancy. These receptors were taken from a female donor with multiple sclerosis, enrolled in a pregnancy study.

This rearrangement joins TRBV5-1 to TRBJ1-2; TRBD1 aligns across 11 bases. The V gene end was trimmed by 3 bases and the J gene end by 8 bases; junction bases not matched to a gene: 9. The germline V gene has CDR1 SGHRS and CDR2 YFSETQ. The CDR3 totals 15 residues. The CDR3 nucleotides read TGCGCCAGCAGCTACTCCACTGGGACAGGGGGAGGCTACACCTTC. It specifies CASSYSTGTGGGYTF.

The chain employs TRBV6-6 and TRBJ2-1; 8 bases map to TRBD2. CDR1 and CDR2 (germline): MNHNY, SVGAGI (reference sequence). The CDR3 sequence is 15 residues long. V dropped 5 bases and J dropped 7; count of bases not matched to a gene: 10. CDR3 region: CASSRLSGKGNEQFF. DNA of the CDR3: TGTGCCAGCAGTCGACTTAGCGGGAAGGGGAATGAGCAGTTCTTC.

This clone was detected once. The rearrangement uses TRBV2 and TRBJ2-7; 11 bases fit TRBD2. The CDR3 runs to 15 residues. Looked up from germline, CDR1 is SNHLY and CDR2 is FYNNEI. Trimming took 5 bases from V and 3 from J; bases not matched to a gene: 6. CDR3 nucleotides: TGTGCCAGCAGTTCTGACGGGACTAGCGGCTACGAGCAGTACTTC. The encoded protein is CASSSDGTSGYEQYF.

This chain uses TRBV28 with TRBJ1-2, with D possibly being TRBD1 (5 bases). V gave up 6 bases and J gave up 5 bases, with 10 bases separating them. Per germline, CDR1 MDHEN and CDR2 SYDVKM. This CDR3 region has 12 residues. The CDR3 is CASRLTGYGYTF. CDR3 bases: TGTGCCAGCAGACTAACAGGATATGGCTACACCTTC.

This clone was observed once. The chain carries TRBV30 and TRBJ2-1; D perhaps matches TRBD2 (5 bases). Germline V gives CDR1 GTSNPN, CDR2 SVGIG (reference sequence). Between the trimmed V and J ends, which lost 5 bases and 6 bases, there was a span of 11 bases. The length of the CDR3 is 12 residues. This CDR3 reads CAWCAGVNEQFF. The CDR3, as DNA: TGTGCCTGGTGTGCGGGTGTCAATGAGCAGTTCTTC.

The gene calls are TRBV27 and TRBJ1-5; 9 nucleotides agree with TRBD1. J was trimmed by 1 base and V by 6 bases; bases with no gene match: 1. Per germline, CDR1 MNHEY and CDR2 SMNVEV (reference sequence). The CDR3 runs to 14 residues. In DNA, the CDR3 is TGTGCCAGCAGGGGACAGGGAAGCAATCAGCCCCAGCATTTT. Protein sequence: CASRGQGSNQPQHF.

This clone was observed a handful of times. V is TRBV4-1 and J is TRBJ2-2; 7 positions agree with TRBD2. The CDR3 is 16 residues long. After removal of 4 bases from V and 1 base from J, the junction contained 6 bases not matched to a gene. Germline-derived CDR1 and CDR2 are MGHRA and YSYEKL. In nucleotides, the CDR3 is TGCGCCAGCAGCCCTATTGGGGGGGAGAACACCGGGGAGCTGTTTTTT. Its translation is CASSPIGGENTGELFF.

The gene calls are TRBV6-5 and TRBJ2-1; a possible D gene is TRBD2 (6 bases). Trimming took off 2 bases at V and 6 bases at J, with 11 bases between the two ends. Germline CDR1 reads MNHEY; CDR2 reads SVGAGI. The CDR3 is 14 amino acids. The chain's CDR3 is CASSYPLACNEQFF. The DNA of the CDR3 is TGTGCCAGCAGTTACCCTCTAGCGTGCAATGAGCAGTTCTTC.

The V call is TRBV7-2, the J call TRBJ1-1; TRBD1 is a possible D gene (6 bases). Germline CDR1 is SGHTA and CDR2 is FQGNSA. This CDR3 has 15 residues. The V end was cut by 3 bases, the J end by 0 bases, with 11 bases between. The CDR3 sequence is CASSFSRDMNTEAFF. The CDR3, as DNA: TGTGCCAGCAGCTTCAGCAGGGACATGAACACTGAAGCTTTCTTT.

DNA for the CDR3: TGTGCCAGTAGTATGCGGACAGCCTACGAGCAGTACTTC. Amino acids: CASSMRTAYEQYF. This chain connects TRBV19 to TRBJ2-7, with D possibly being TRBD1 (6 bases). The V gene lost 3 bases and the J gene lost 2 bases, with 8 bases spanning the gap. Germline V gene lookup returns CDR1 LNHDA and CDR2 SQIVND (reference sequence). The CDR3 consists of 13 residues.

J is TRBJ2-3 and V is TRBV30, with 8 bases that match TRBD2. The CDR3 spans 15 residues. V trimming: 2 bases; J trimming: 2 bases; junction bases outside the gene matches: 6. CDR1 is GTSNPN, CDR2 SVGIG, per germline (reference sequence). CDR3 bases: TGTGCCTGGAGTCCCGGACTAGCTGTCACAGATACGCAGTATTTT. Translation: CAWSPGLAVTDTQYF.

The table lists this clone with a count of one. At one boundary the junction diverges from the germline segment, which might be a read error. The rearrangement joins TRBV7-9 to TRBJ2-1; 10 bases map to TRBD2. The CDR3 spans 14 residues. Germline CDR1 and CDR2: SEHNR and FQNEAQ (reference sequence). Here the CDR3 DNA reads TGTGCTAGCAAGGGTCTAGCGGGGGACAATGAGCAGTTCTTC. Amino acids: CASKGLAGDNEQFF.

This chain's CDR3 is CASSEREGRYTQYF. The CDR3 region has the DNA TGCGCCAGCAGTGAGCGGGAGGGCCGATATACGCAGTATTTT. V and J are TRBV10-1 and TRBJ2-3; 8 bases are a match to TRBD2. This CDR3 spans 14 amino acids. V shed 2 bases and J 7 bases; nucleotides not matched to a gene: 5. Germline V CDR1 and CDR2: WNHNN, SYGVQD (reference sequence).

The J gene is TRBJ2-2, the V gene TRBV4-1, with D tentatively TRBD2 (5 bases). Trimming took 1 base from V and 2 from J, leaving 14 bases between them. The CDR3 is 17 amino acids. Germline CDR1 is MGHRA and CDR2 is YSYEKL. CDR3 sequence: CASSQVWAGRNTGELFF. The CDR3, as DNA: TGCGCCAGCAGCCAAGTCTGGGCGGGTAGAAACACCGGGGAGCTGTTTTTT.

This chain links TRBV7-6 with TRBJ2-2; possibly TRBD1 for D (5 bases). CDR1 is SGHVS and CDR2 is FNYEAQ in the germline V gene. Trimming cost V 3 bases and J 8 bases, with 16 bases left between them. This CDR3 comprises 15 residues. The CDR3 spells CASSLAATGQGELFF. The DNA of the CDR3 is TGTGCCAGCAGCTTGGCGGCTACCGGACAAGGGGAGCTGTTTTTT.

The rearrangement links TRBV27 to TRBJ1-2; no definite D call. Germline V gene sequence: CDR1 MNHEY, CDR2 SMNVEV (reference sequence). With 4 bases removed from V and 4 bases from J, the gap between germline ends came to 13 bases. The CDR3 covers 14 residues. The CDR3 DNA reads TGTGCCAGCAGTTCCCATACAGATCTCTATGGCTACACCTTC. Its protein product is CASSSHTDLYGYTF.

The gene calls are TRBV28 and TRBJ2-7, with D perhaps TRBD2 (5 bases). V was pared by 2 bases and J by 2 bases, with 10 bases between. CDR3 length: 14 residues. Germline V gene lookup returns CDR1 MDHEN and CDR2 SYDVKM. The chain's CDR3 is CASSLERVPYEQYF. For the CDR3, the DNA is TGTGCCAGCAGTTTAGAGAGGGTTCCCTACGAGCAGTACTTC.

The chain uses TRBV14 and TRBJ1-2; D is unclear. Per germline, CDR1 SGHDN and CDR2 FVKESK. The CDR3 contains 13 residues. Trimming took 0 bases from V and 5 from J, leaving 7 bases between them. The CDR3 protein is CASSQDSLYGYTF. The DNA for the CDR3 is TGTGCCAGCAGCCAAGATTCCCTTTATGGCTACACCTTC. The full variable domain, in which reference TRBV14 and TRBJ1-2 provide the parts outside the CDR3, is EAGVTQFPSHSVIEKGQTVTLRCDPISGHDNLYWYRRVMGKEIKFLLHFVKESKQDESGMPNNRFLAERTGGTYSTLKVQPAELEDSGVYFCASSQDSLYGYTFGSGTRLTVV.

The chain joins TRBV7-9 to TRBJ2-1; tentatively, D is TRBD1 (5 bases). V was pared by 5 bases and J by 7 bases, with 12 bases between. The CDR3 runs 13 residues. Per the germline V gene, CDR1 is SEHNR and CDR2 is FQNEAQ (reference sequence). CDR3 residues: CASSPSNRNEQFF. The CDR3, as DNA: TGTGCCAGCAGCCCATCAAACAGGAATGAGCAGTTCTTC.

The gene calls are TRBV4-1 and TRBJ1-4; possibly TRBD1 for D (5 bases). Trimming cost V 3 bases and J 8 bases, with 19 bases left between them. CDR3 length: 16 amino acids. Germline CDR1 and CDR2: MGHRA and YSYEKL. In nucleotides, the CDR3 is TGCGCCAGCAGCCAGCCCCTGGGGGGATGGGGCGAAAAACTGTTTTTT. Translated, it gives CASSQPLGGWGEKLFF.

This clone was seen only once. The V call is TRBV4-1, the J call TRBJ2-5; 10 nucleotides line up with TRBD2. The CDR3 covers 16 residues. CDR1 MGHRA and CDR2 YSYEKL come from the germline V gene. The ends lost 4 bases at V and 6 bases at J; junction bases unmatched: 11. Here the CDR3 DNA reads TGCGCCAGCAGCCCAGATTCGGGACTAGCGCTACAGACCCAGTACTTC. The encoded protein is CASSPDSGLALQTQYF.

The gene calls are TRBV30 and TRBJ1-2; the match to TRBD1 covers 7 bases. The CDR3 loop spans 17 amino acids. Per the germline V gene, CDR1 is GTSNPN and CDR2 is SVGIG (reference sequence). The J segment lost 4 bases and the V segment lost 4 bases, leaving 18 bases of the junction unmatched. Here the CDR3 reads CAWKDFSGQAMGYGYTF. For the CDR3, the DNA is TGTGCCTGGAAAGACTTTTCCGGACAGGCAATGGGCTATGGCTACACCTTC.